This T cell receptor (beta chain) stems from a study of graft-versus-host responses after intestinal transplantation. Assay: immunoSEQ multiplex PCR; the TCRdb copy retains only in-frame clones and omits some. The table shows over 65,000 clones, with 92% occurring only once. The CDR3 is 12 amino acids. Germline CDR1 and CDR2: SNHLY and FYNNEI. Trimming took off 7 bases at V and 5 bases at J, with 9 bases between the two ends. The clonotype was recovered from a human patient who received an intestinal transplant, so some T cells may come from the graft donor. The chain links TRBV2 to TRBJ2-1; TRBD1 might be the D (5 bases). The material was PBMCs, obtained 98 days after intestinal transplantation. This CDR3 reads CASIKQDNEQFF. The DNA of the CDR3 is TGTGCCAGCATAAAACAGGACAATGAGCAGTTCTTC.